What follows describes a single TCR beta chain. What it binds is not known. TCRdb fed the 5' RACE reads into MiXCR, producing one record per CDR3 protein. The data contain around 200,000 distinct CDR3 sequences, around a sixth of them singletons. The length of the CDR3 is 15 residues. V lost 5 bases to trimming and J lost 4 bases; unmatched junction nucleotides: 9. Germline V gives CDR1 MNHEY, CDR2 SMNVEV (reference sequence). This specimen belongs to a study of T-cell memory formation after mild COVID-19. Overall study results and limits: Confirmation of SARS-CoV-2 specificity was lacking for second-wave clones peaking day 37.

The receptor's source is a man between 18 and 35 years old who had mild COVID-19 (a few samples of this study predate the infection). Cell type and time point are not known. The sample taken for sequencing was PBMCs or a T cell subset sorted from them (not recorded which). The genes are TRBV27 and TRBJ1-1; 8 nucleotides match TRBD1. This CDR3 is CASSPGTGFPTEAFF. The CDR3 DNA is TGTGCCAGCAGTCCTGGGACAGGTTTCCCCACTGAAGCTTTCTTT.